This T cell receptor beta chain was recovered during a study of T cells in Graves' hyperthyroidism and ophthalmopathy. Study background: Blood from the periphery was taken at initial diagnosis, before any treatment.

This clonotype appeared many times. In patients aged 18 to 65, hyperthyroidism was newly diagnosed, with duration under 2 months. Researchers barred patients who had uncontrolled infection, other autoimmune disease, pregnancy or lactation. Diagnosing involved the use of clinical symptoms, serum thyroxine and TRAb, thyroid ultrasound and orbital computed tomography. Per germline, CDR1 MNHNS and CDR2 SASEGT. V lost 6 bases, J lost 2 bases, and 11 bases stayed unmatched. The CDR3 spans 16 residues. There were TCR beta CDR3 regions amplified from RNA transcripts. TCR CDR3 regions were first amplified by RT-PCR with HTBI primers. TCRdb re-derived calls from the multiplex PCR reads in MiXCR, one entry per CDR3 protein. The sample has around 580,000 distinct CDR3 sequences, 16% seen once.

The source is a woman between 18 and 29 years old with Graves' hyperthyroidism. The chain uses TRBV6-1 and TRBJ2-5; 8 bases fit TRBD1. The sequenced sample consisted of blood. The CDR3, as DNA: TGTGCCAGCAGACCCTCAGGGGGCTTTTGGCAAGAGACCCAGTACTTC. Residues: CASRPSGGFWQETQYF.